These 14 T cell receptor beta chains were all obtained from the same sample, sequenced in a study of CD8 T cells in ankylosing spondylitis. MiXCR, applied by TCRdb to the 5' RACE reads, yields one record per CDR3 protein. The sample has about 25,000 distinct CDR3 sequences; just over 2.5% are singletons. Material: blood, either unsorted or a sorted T cell fraction (not recorded which). These receptors all stem from a female donor with ankylosing spondylitis or in good health (not recorded which).

This clonotype has at least ten counts. The chain employs TRBV9 and TRBJ2-1, with D perhaps matching TRBD2 (6 bases). The CDR3 length is 14 residues. Looked up from germline, CDR1 is SGDLS and CDR2 is YYNGEE. The ends were cut back, 3 bases at V and 8 bases at J, with 15 bases in the middle. The CDR3 sequence is CASSERTNSDEQFF. As DNA, the CDR3 is TGTGCCAGCAGCGAGCGGACTAACTCCGATGAGCAGTTCTTC.

At least ten counts were recorded for this clonotype. V and J are TRBV9 and TRBJ2-5; the D gene is possibly TRBD1 (5 bases). Germline CDR1 SGDLS, CDR2 YYNGEE. The CDR3 runs 18 residues. The V end lost 2 bases, the J end lost 1 base, and 21 bases lay between the germline ends. CDR3 sequence reads: CASSVSIPGQPGQETQYF. CDR3 DNA: TGTGCCAGCAGCGTTAGTATCCCCGGACAACCAGGCCAAGAGACCCAGTACTTC.

This clonotype was counted many times. V is TRBV9 and J is TRBJ2-5; 14 bases are shared with TRBD2. Germline V gives CDR1 SGDLS, CDR2 YYNGEE. CDR3 length: 20 amino acids. After removal of 0 bases from V and 5 bases from J, the junction contained 15 bases not matched to a gene. As DNA, the CDR3 is TGTGCCAGCAGCGTAGAAGCTCCGCTCGGGACTAGCGGGAGAGAGGAGACCCAGTACTTC. This encodes CASSVEAPLGTSGREETQYF.

This clonotype was picked up many times. The chain joins TRBV9 to TRBJ2-1, with TRBD1 matching 10 bases. Germline V gene data show CDR1 as SGDLS and CDR2 as YYNGEE. This CDR3 is built from 18 residues. With 0 bases clipped from V and 5 bases from J, the junction kept 11 bases outside the gene matches. The chain's CDR3 is CASSVVVERTGGHNEQFF. The CDR3 DNA sequence: TGTGCCAGCAGCGTAGTAGTGGAACGGACAGGGGGACACAATGAGCAGTTCTTC.

This clonotype was seen many times. V usage is TRBV9 and J usage is TRBJ1-2, with D possibly matching TRBD1 (5 bases). The length of the CDR3 is 15 residues. Looked up from germline, CDR1 is SGDLS and CDR2 is YYNGEE. With 5 bases removed from V and 5 bases from J, the gap between germline ends came to 19 bases. CDR3 loop: CASSPGGGKGYGYTF. In DNA form, the CDR3 reads TGTGCCAGCAGTCCGGGAGGAGGGAAGGGGTATGGCTACACCTTC.

This clonotype was counted at least ten times. The V gene is TRBV9, the J gene TRBJ2-2; no firm D call. The CDR3 has 14 amino acids. Germline V gene sequence: CDR1 SGDLS, CDR2 YYNGEE. Between the trimmed V and J ends, which lost 1 base and 5 bases, there was a span of 9 bases. CDR3 nucleotides: TGTGCCAGCAGCGTAAACACAGTTACCGGGGAGCTGTTTTTT. This codes for CASSVNTVTGELFF.

This clonotype was found many times. The rearrangement links TRBV9 to TRBJ1-2; possibly TRBD1 for D (6 bases). V lost 1 base and J lost 5, with 9 bases in between. This CDR3 contains 13 residues. Germline-derived CDR1 and CDR2 are SGDLS and YYNGEE. The CDR3 loop reads CASSVPGQYGYTF. CDR3 DNA sequence: TGTGCCAGCAGCGTACCTGGACAGTATGGCTACACCTTC.

Relative to its sample, this clonotype is medium-sized (0.01 to 0.1%). The rearrangement links TRBV9 to TRBJ2-3, with TRBD2 matching over 7 bases. Germline V gives CDR1 SGDLS, CDR2 YYNGEE. This CDR3 is 16 amino acids long. V lost 4 bases to trimming and J lost 3 bases; unmatched junction nucleotides: 11. In nucleotides, the CDR3 is TGTGCCAGCAGCAAACTAGCTGGGGGGGGGACAGATACGCAGTATTTT. Translation: CASSKLAGGGTDTQYF.

This clonotype was recorded many times. The chain recombines TRBV9 with TRBJ2-5, with D uncertain. The CDR3 contains 13 residues. Germline lookup yields CDR1 SGDLS and CDR2 YYNGEE. V lost 0 bases and J 3 bases, leaving 6 bases between the germline ends. CDR3 protein: CASSVGSEETQYF. The CDR3 DNA sequence: TGTGCCAGCAGCGTAGGATCGGAAGAGACCCAGTACTTC. Full variable domain (rest looked up from reference TRBV9 and TRBJ2-5): DSGVTQTPKHLITATGQRVTLRCSPRSGDLSVYWYQQSLDQGLQFLIQYYNGEERAKGNILERFSAQQFPDLHSELNLSSLELGDSALYFCASSVGSEETQYFGPGTRLLVL.

This clonotype was detected ten times or more. This chain links TRBV9 with TRBJ2-7, with 8 nucleotides matching TRBD1. CDR1 and CDR2 (germline): SGDLS, YYNGEE. The ends lost 5 bases at V and 5 bases at J; junction bases unmatched: 9. This CDR3 spans 14 amino acids. CDR3 in amino acids: CASSGRTGLDEQYF. The DNA of the CDR3 is TGTGCCAGCAGTGGAAGGACAGGGTTGGACGAGCAGTACTTC.

At least ten counts were recorded for this clonotype. The gene calls are TRBV9 and TRBJ2-7; TRBD2 matches 10 bases. The J segment lost 6 bases and the V segment lost 4 bases, leaving 13 bases of the junction unmatched. The germline V gene encodes CDR1 SGDLS and CDR2 YYNGEE. This CDR3 has 16 residues. The DNA of the CDR3 is TGTGCCAGCAGCTCGTCCCTTTCTAGCGGGAGAAGCGAGCAGTACTTC. The encoded protein is CASSSSLSSGRSEQYF.

This clonotype was picked up many times. This chain uses TRBV9 with TRBJ1-4; D unclear. From germline, CDR1 is SGDLS and CDR2 YYNGEE. V shed 5 bases and J shed 7 bases, with 6 bases lying between them. This CDR3 region has 11 residues. The CDR3 loop is CASSSGEKLFF. The CDR3 DNA sequence: TGTGCCAGCAGTTCAGGTGAAAAACTGTTTTTT.

The rearrangement joins TRBV3-1 to TRBJ2-7; D remains ambiguous. Germline V gene sequence: CDR1 LGHDT, CDR2 YNNKEL (reference sequence). Deletions cut 11 bases from V and 2 bases from J, with 34 bases between. This CDR3 is 19 amino acids long. CDR3 nucleotides: TGTGCCTGCTCCCAAGACGCCTTAAGGTGGCTCCCCGGCCCCTACGAGCAGTACTTC. Its translation is CACSQDALRWLPGPYEQYF.

This clonotype was seen at least ten times. The chain combines TRBV9 with TRBJ2-7; TRBD1 agrees at 8 bases. CDR3 length: 16 residues. Looked up from germline, CDR1 is SGDLS and CDR2 is YYNGEE. With 3 bases clipped from V and 7 bases from J, the junction kept 15 bases outside the gene matches. Here the CDR3 DNA reads TGTGCCAGCAGCGCCTTCGGACAGGGAGGAAATGAAGAGCAGTACTTC. Translation: CASSAFGQGGNEEQYF.